The clone carrying this T cell receptor beta chain was detected ten times or more. This specimen belongs to a study of T cells after yellow fever vaccination. Each CDR3 protein is one row after TCRdb ran MiXCR on the 5' RACE reads. The sample has about 320,000 distinct CDR3 sequences, 3.5% to 5% seen once. The CDR3 length is 16 residues. The junction had 11 bases not matched to a gene; V was cut back by 6 bases and J by 5 bases. V and J are TRBV12-3 or TRBV12-4 and TRBJ1-5; 9 bases are shared with TRBD1. The sample consisted of PBMCs, taken 15 days after the yellow fever booster vaccination. The sequence derives from a man between 18 and 29 years old who received the YFV17D yellow fever vaccine. The CDR3 nucleotides read TGTGCCAGCAGCGTACCCCGGGACAGGGAGGATCAGCCCCAGCATTTT. Its protein is CASSVPRDREDQPQHF.